This TCR beta chain was captured by sequencing in a study of T cells in Graves' hyperthyroidism and ophthalmopathy. Study-level points and caveats: Ophthalmopathy was distinguished from stable hyperthyroidism by 13 V-J signatures.

This clonotype was detected ten times or more. Its antigen is still unknown. TCR beta CDR3 sequences were amplified from RNA transcripts. First-round RT-PCR of the TCR CDR3 relied on the HTBI primer set. TCRdb re-called the multiplex PCR reads through MiXCR, storing one row per CDR3 protein. The table includes 370,000 or so distinct CDR3 sequences, 20% to 25% detected once. CDR1 and CDR2 from the germline V gene are SGHTA and FQGTGA. With V trimmed by 5 bases and J by 3 bases, 6 bases remained unmatched. The CDR3 has 15 amino acids. Material for sequencing was blood. The TCR comes from a man aged 50-60 years with Graves' hyperthyroidism. V is TRBV7-3 and J is TRBJ2-7; TRBD1 agrees at 11 bases. The CDR3: CASSAPDRGLYEQYF. The CDR3 DNA is TGTGCCAGCAGCGCCCCGGACAGGGGGCTCTACGAGCAGTACTTC.